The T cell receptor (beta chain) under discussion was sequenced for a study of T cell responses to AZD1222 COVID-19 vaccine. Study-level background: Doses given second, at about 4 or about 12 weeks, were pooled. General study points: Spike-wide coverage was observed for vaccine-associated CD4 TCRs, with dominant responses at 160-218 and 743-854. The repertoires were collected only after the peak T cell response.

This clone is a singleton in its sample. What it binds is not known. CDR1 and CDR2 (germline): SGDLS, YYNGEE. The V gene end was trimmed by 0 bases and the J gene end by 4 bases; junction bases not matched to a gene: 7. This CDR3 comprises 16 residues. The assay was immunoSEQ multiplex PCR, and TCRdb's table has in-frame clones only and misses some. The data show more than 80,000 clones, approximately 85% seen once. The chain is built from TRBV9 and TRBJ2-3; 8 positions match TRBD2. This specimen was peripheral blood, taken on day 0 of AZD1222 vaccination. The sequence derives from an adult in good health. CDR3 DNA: TGTGCCAGCAGCGTAGTGTCTAGCGGGCAACCAGATACGCAGTATTTT. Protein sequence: CASSVVSSGQPDTQYF.